Listed below are T cell receptor beta chains from one sample, sequenced in a study of control samples from healthy donors and cancer patients. Measured with immunoSEQ multiplex PCR; TCRdb has only the in-frame clones, and not every one. The repertoire holds about 98,000 clones, approximately 81% seen once, with 8% to 11% in the top ten. The sequenced material came from blood. The origin of the receptors is a woman in her 30s in good health. Both conserved end residues are part of each CDR3. Each record gives: J gene, clone size, V gene, D gene, CDR3 protein, CDR3 DNA. A D gene is named only where the DNA matches it firmly. Clone sizes are given selectively: once, few, many, or a class where the clone is expanded.

j_call: TRBJ2-1; clone_size: -; v_call: TRBV2; d_call: TRBD1; cdr3_aa: CASRTTGNYNEQFF; cdr3_nt: TGTGCCAGCAGAACGACAGGGAACTACAATGAGCAGTTCTTC
j_call: TRBJ2-7; clone_size: once; v_call: TRBV18; d_call: -; cdr3_aa: CASSYRGGVNSYEQYF; cdr3_nt: TGTGCCAGCTCTTACCGCGGAGGGGTGAACTCCTACGAGCAGTACTTC
j_call: TRBJ1-1; clone_size: once; v_call: TRBV30; d_call: -; cdr3_aa: CAWSVNRATEAFF; cdr3_nt: TGTGCCTGGAGTGTAAACAGGGCCACTGAAGCTTTCTTT
j_call: TRBJ2-3; clone_size: -; v_call: TRBV5-6; d_call: TRBD2; cdr3_aa: CASSPYLSGGASTDTQYF; cdr3_nt: TGTGCCAGCAGCCCGTATTTATCCGGGGGGGCTAGCACAGATACGCAGTATTTT
j_call: TRBJ1-3; clone_size: -; v_call: TRBV7-6; d_call: -; cdr3_aa: CASSLGSYSGNTIYF; cdr3_nt: TGTGCCAGCAGCTTAGGCTCCTACTCTGGAAACACCATATATTTT
j_call: TRBJ2-2; clone_size: -; v_call: TRBV5-4; d_call: -; cdr3_aa: CASSTDSSNTGELFF; cdr3_nt: TGTGCCAGCAGCACCGACAGCTCGAACACCGGGGAGCTGTTTTTT
j_call: TRBJ2-2; clone_size: -; v_call: TRBV10-3; d_call: -; cdr3_aa: CAIGQGNTGELFF; cdr3_nt: TGTGCCATCGGCCAGGGGAACACCGGGGAGCTGTTTTTT
j_call: TRBJ2-1; clone_size: -; v_call: TRBV3-1/TRBV3-2; d_call: -; cdr3_aa: CASSSSGIKVNEQFF; cdr3_nt: TGTGCCAGCAGCTCCTCCGGGATCAAGGTCAATGAGCAGTTCTTC
j_call: TRBJ2-5; clone_size: -; v_call: TRBV4-1; d_call: TRBD2; cdr3_aa: CASSHGSGLAIETQYF; cdr3_nt: TGCGCCAGCAGCCATGGCTCGGGACTAGCTATAGAGACCCAGTACTTC
j_call: TRBJ1-1; clone_size: few; v_call: TRBV25-1; d_call: -; cdr3_aa: CASCGPGTEAFF; cdr3_nt: TGTGCCAGCTGCGGCCCGGGGACTGAAGCTTTCTTT
j_call: TRBJ2-7; clone_size: -; v_call: TRBV6-2/TRBV6-3; d_call: -; cdr3_aa: CASSYPLKYEQYF; cdr3_nt: TGTGCCAGCAGTTACCCCCTTAAATACGAGCAGTACTTC
j_call: TRBJ2-7; clone_size: -; v_call: TRBV14; d_call: -; cdr3_aa: CASSQDPGLLEQYF; cdr3_nt: TGTGCCAGCAGCCAAGATCCAGGTTTACTCGAGCAGTACTTC
j_call: TRBJ2-5; clone_size: -; v_call: TRBV5-1; d_call: TRBD1; cdr3_aa: CASSSGFRGQETQYF; cdr3_nt: TGCGCCAGCAGCTCCGGTTTCAGGGGGCAAGAGACCCAGTACTTC
j_call: TRBJ2-1; clone_size: -; v_call: TRBV15; d_call: TRBD2; cdr3_aa: CATSGGGGAGNEQFF; cdr3_nt: TGTGCCACCAGCGGGGGCGGGGGGGCAGGGAATGAGCAGTTCTTC
j_call: TRBJ2-3; clone_size: once; v_call: TRBV7-2; d_call: -; cdr3_aa: CASSHGAGTQYF; cdr3_nt: TGTGCCAGCAGCCACGGTGCCGGAACGCAGTATTTT
j_call: TRBJ2-5; clone_size: few; v_call: TRBV10-2; d_call: -; cdr3_aa: CASSPGWETQYF; cdr3_nt: TGCGCCAGCTCGCCTGGGTGGGAGACCCAGTACTTC
j_call: TRBJ2-2; clone_size: -; v_call: TRBV6-5; d_call: -; cdr3_aa: CASSYFNTGELFF; cdr3_nt: TGTGCCAGCAGTTACTTCAACACCGGGGAGCTGTTTTTT
j_call: TRBJ1-5; clone_size: -; v_call: TRBV5-8; d_call: -; cdr3_aa: CASSLKGRIQPQHF; cdr3_nt: TGTGCCAGCAGCTTGAAGGGGAGGATCCAGCCCCAGCATTTT
j_call: TRBJ1-3; clone_size: -; v_call: TRBV29-1; d_call: -; cdr3_aa: CSVAEPGNTIYF; cdr3_nt: TGCAGCGTCGCAGAACCTGGAAACACCATATATTTT
j_call: TRBJ1-1; clone_size: -; v_call: TRBV6-6; d_call: -; cdr3_aa: CASRTQGIDTEAFF; cdr3_nt: TGTGCCAGCAGGACTCAGGGGATTGACACTGAAGCTTTCTTT
j_call: TRBJ2-2; clone_size: once; v_call: TRBV15; d_call: TRBD2; cdr3_aa: CATSALAGGFSGELFF; cdr3_nt: TGTGCCACCAGCGCTTTAGCGGGGGGCTTCTCCGGGGAGCTGTTTTTT
j_call: TRBJ2-6; clone_size: once; v_call: TRBV5-8; d_call: TRBD1; cdr3_aa: CASVGSGQVGSGANVLTF; cdr3_nt: TGTGCCAGCGTTGGGTCGGGACAGGTTGGCTCTGGGGCCAACGTCCTGACTTTC
j_call: TRBJ1-1; clone_size: few; v_call: TRBV5-6; d_call: -; cdr3_aa: CASSFGRVNTEAFF; cdr3_nt: TGTGCCAGCAGCTTTGGCAGGGTGAACACTGAAGCTTTCTTT
j_call: TRBJ2-5; clone_size: -; v_call: TRBV7-2; d_call: -; cdr3_aa: CASSPSGVETQYF; cdr3_nt: TGTGCCAGCAGCCCCAGCGGCGTAGAGACCCAGTACTTC
j_call: TRBJ1-5; clone_size: -; v_call: TRBV18; d_call: TRBD1; cdr3_aa: CASSLDRGRWPQHF; cdr3_nt: TGTGCCAGCTCACTCGACAGGGGGCGATGGCCCCAGCATTTT
j_call: TRBJ2-5; clone_size: few; v_call: TRBV5-4; d_call: -; cdr3_aa: CASSLIGGETQYF; cdr3_nt: TGTGCCAGCAGCTTGATTGGAGGAGAGACCCAGTACTTC
j_call: TRBJ2-1; clone_size: -; v_call: TRBV5-4; d_call: -; cdr3_aa: CASSASGNEQFF; cdr3_nt: TGTGCCAGCAGCGCTTCCGGTAATGAGCAGTTCTTC
j_call: TRBJ1-1; clone_size: few; v_call: TRBV7-2; d_call: -; cdr3_aa: CASSKQGRMVSNTEAFF; cdr3_nt: TGTGCCAGCAGCAAGCAGGGACGGATGGTATCGAACACTGAAGCTTTCTTT
j_call: TRBJ2-7; clone_size: -; v_call: TRBV6-6; d_call: TRBD1; cdr3_aa: CASRRTGSYEQYF; cdr3_nt: TGTGCCAGCAGAAGGACAGGGTCCTACGAGCAGTACTTC
j_call: TRBJ1-6; clone_size: -; v_call: TRBV7-2; d_call: TRBD1; cdr3_aa: CASSLVQTGRGSPLHF; cdr3_nt: TGTGCCAGCAGCTTAGTGCAGACAGGGAGGGGTTCACCCCTCCACTTT
j_call: TRBJ2-2; clone_size: -; v_call: TRBV18; d_call: -; cdr3_aa: CASSPPAGVAGELFF; cdr3_nt: TGTGCCAGCTCACCACCGGCAGGGGTGGCCGGGGAGCTGTTTTTT
j_call: TRBJ2-1; clone_size: -; v_call: TRBV30; d_call: TRBD2; cdr3_aa: CAWSSRGLAGGSAYNEQFF; cdr3_nt: TGTGCCTGGAGTTCACGGGGACTAGCGGGGGGCTCTGCCTACAATGAGCAGTTCTTC
j_call: TRBJ2-7; clone_size: -; v_call: TRBV25-1; d_call: TRBD1; cdr3_aa: CASSDDDRGYSYEQYF; cdr3_nt: TGTGCCAGCAGTGACGACGACAGGGGCTACTCCTACGAGCAGTACTTC
j_call: TRBJ2-7; clone_size: -; v_call: TRBV11-2; d_call: -; cdr3_aa: CASSLEAGPSYEQYF; cdr3_nt: TGTGCCAGCAGCTTGGAGGCAGGGCCCTCCTACGAGCAGTACTTC
j_call: TRBJ1-1; clone_size: -; v_call: TRBV29-1; d_call: -; cdr3_aa: CSVDIGRTNTEAFF; cdr3_nt: TGCAGCGTTGACATAGGACGGACGAACACTGAAGCTTTCTTT
j_call: TRBJ2-5; clone_size: few; v_call: TRBV9; d_call: -; cdr3_aa: CASSVGVGRETQYF; cdr3_nt: TGTGCCAGCAGCGTAGGTGTGGGCCGGGAGACCCAGTACTTC
j_call: TRBJ2-7; clone_size: once; v_call: TRBV29-1; d_call: -; cdr3_aa: CSVEDGSYEQYF; cdr3_nt: TGCAGCGTTGAGGACGGCTCCTACGAGCAGTACTTC
j_call: TRBJ2-7; clone_size: -; v_call: TRBV12-5; d_call: -; cdr3_aa: CASGGGLDREQYF; cdr3_nt: TGTGCTAGTGGGGGGGGCCTCGATCGCGAGCAGTACTTC
j_call: TRBJ2-3; clone_size: once; v_call: TRBV4-3; d_call: -; cdr3_aa: CASSQAVTDTQYF; cdr3_nt: TGCGCCAGCAGCCAAGCCGTCACAGATACGCAGTATTTT
j_call: TRBJ1-5; clone_size: -; v_call: TRBV19; d_call: TRBD1; cdr3_aa: CASSPIPGQGLNQPQHF; cdr3_nt: TGTGCCAGTAGCCCCATCCCCGGACAGGGACTCAATCAGCCCCAGCATTTT
j_call: TRBJ2-2; clone_size: -; v_call: TRBV6-5; d_call: -; cdr3_aa: CASGVRGGELFF; cdr3_nt: TGTGCCAGTGGTGTGCGGGGCGGGGAGCTGTTTTTT
j_call: TRBJ1-2; clone_size: few; v_call: TRBV6-2/TRBV6-3; d_call: -; cdr3_aa: CASSYGRGGYTF; cdr3_nt: TGTGCCAGCAGTTACGGTCGAGGTGGCTACACCTTC
j_call: TRBJ2-5; clone_size: -; v_call: TRBV3-1/TRBV3-2; d_call: -; cdr3_aa: CASSQVNWGLLQETQYF; cdr3_nt: TGTGCCAGCAGCCAAGTAAATTGGGGGCTACTCCAAGAGACCCAGTACTTC
j_call: TRBJ1-4; clone_size: -; v_call: TRBV5-1; d_call: -; cdr3_aa: CASSSSGGTGEKLFF; cdr3_nt: TGCGCCAGCAGTTCCTCGGGGGGAACAGGTGAAAAACTGTTTTTT
j_call: TRBJ1-6; clone_size: -; v_call: TRBV2; d_call: -; cdr3_aa: CASSEGGYSYNSPLHF; cdr3_nt: TGTGCCAGCAGTGAAGGCGGCTACTCCTATAATTCACCCCTCCACTTT
j_call: TRBJ2-3; clone_size: -; v_call: TRBV2; d_call: -; cdr3_aa: CASDGEGLQYF; cdr3_nt: TGTGCCAGCGACGGTGAGGGATTACAGTATTTT
j_call: TRBJ1-2; clone_size: once; v_call: TRBV15; d_call: -; cdr3_aa: CATAHPTGNYGYTF; cdr3_nt: TGTGCCACCGCCCACCCGACGGGTAACTATGGCTACACCTTC